This TCR beta chain was identified in a study of beta chain features in type 1 diabetes (dated by TCRdb to the late 2010s). Study-wide context: Mean age, gender distribution, total cell number and subset yield were not different between patients and healthy donors. A total of 100 million to 110 million sorted cells were examined across all samples, and a strong correlation was observed between cell number per subset and RNA yield. Regulatory and stem cell-like memory subsets were obtained from only 8 patients and roughly 8 healthy donors, while naive and central memory subsets were obtained from all 30 or so donors. The study compared TCRB repertoires of sorted circulating CD4+ T cell subsets between recently diagnosed type 1 diabetes patients and matched healthy donors. Summary of the overall study and its limitations: The naive, central memory and regulatory TCRB repertoires appeared to resemble one another more closely among patients than among healthy donors. PCR may preferentially amplify shorter templates, but because patient and control samples were amplified and corrected together, any resulting skew would affect both groups equally. Only small numbers of individuals were included in the HLA sub-analyses, which left unresolved whether HLA type had any influence on TCRB rearrangement. Sequencing cDNA rather than genomic DNA could over-represent highly expressing activated cells, although activation and CD3 levels did not differ between groups. Type 1 diabetes patients showed a moderate but significant shortening of TCRB CDR3 length in all four CD4+ subsets. At VDJ recombination sites, type 1 diabetes patients had fewer insertions and more deleted nucleotides, which implies abnormalities in thymic rearrangement.

The germline V gene provides CDR1 SGHTA and CDR2 FQGNSA. The CDR3 holds 16 amino acids from the cysteine to the phenylalanine. Just the 48-base CDR3 DNA is kept, in frame starting at base 1. V gives up 2 bases and J gives up 0 bases, and the segment between their germline ends measures 14 bases. From each donor, a single peripheral blood sample of about 100 mL on average was drawn into heparinised tubes. A BD FACSAria II was used to sort naive, central memory, regulatory and stem cell-like memory CD4+ T cells with a panel that included CD45RO, CCR7, CD25, CD127, CD95 and CD27. A purity above 95% was achieved for all sorted populations. PBMCs were separated immediately by Lymphoprep density gradient centrifugation and were stained directly, without being cultured. Samples were stained and sorted in pairs, with one healthy donor and one patient per experiment, so that batch effects were minimized. Worth noting for this clone: The specificity of this receptor is unknown. Within one base of it there is no much larger clone, and no base qualities were kept.

All of the isolated RNA was reverse transcribed with the High Capacity cDNA Reverse Transcription Kit, so expressed TCRB transcripts were sequenced. Survey-depth immunoSEQ sequencing was performed on stem cell-like memory T cell samples, with an average of roughly 1 million total reads per sample. After sorted cells were lysed in RLT buffer, RNA was extracted with DNase-treated RNeasy Micro or Mini kits, with the choice depending on cell number. To prevent cross-contamination, each cell subset was processed individually, whereas patient and healthy donor samples were processed jointly. The immunoSEQ multiplex PCR was used to amplify TCRB sequences from cDNA, yielding 87-bp fragments that span the CDR3 region. The amplicons were sequenced using the Illumina HiSeq platform. In the paper's pipeline: Synthetic template baselines were used to correct PCR bias computationally, reads within Hamming distance 2 were collapsed together, and singletons that could not be merged were discarded. Reads were aligned to IMGT to assign V, D and J genes, CDR3 length, and insertions or deletions at six rearrangement sites. Clonotype counts were normalized to sorted cell number within each subset before computing true diversity and Gini coefficients with the tcR R package. The overlap coefficient, calculated on TCRB nucleotide sequences, was used to measure repertoire sharing. The immuneACCESS repertoire file appears here via TCRdb, limited to in-frame rearrangements. These files lack a portion of the clones; in checked studies, under half of the deficit traces to unresolved V genes, and the cause of the others is not known. The DNA was the basis for D and trimming; V, J and clone size are from that table. For this sample there are 20,000 to 25,000 clones; about 50% appear just once. The ten largest clones add up to 0.37% of the sample.

The sequence came from a man aged 18 to 30 with type 1 diabetes. The chain employs TRBV7-2 and TRBJ2-7; the D segment could be TRBD2, given 5 matching bases. Sequenced sample: stem cell memory CD4+ T cells from blood. Interpreted using the paper, the cell subset or site label stands for: stem cell-like memory CD4+ T cells. The sequence in DNA is TGTGCCAGCAGCTTACAGGCGGCCGGGGACTCCTACGAGCAGTACTTC. This codes for CASSLQAAGDSYEQYF.